One and the same sample provided the 12 T cell receptor beta chains below, sequenced in a study of shared clonotypes between healthy human individuals. This table comes from immunoSEQ multiplex PCR, and its TCRdb copy is limited to in-frame clones, with some not included. The profile shows more than 900,000 clones, 78% of them singletons. Sequenced input: memory CD4+ T cells from PBMCs. Regarding subset: CD45RA-negative fraction. The receptors stem from a man younger than 35 in good health. Some clones in this sample may be carry-over from other donors' samples.

The J gene is TRBJ1-4, the V gene TRBV11-2; D not resolved. The CDR3 extends over 15 amino acids. Between the trimmed V and J ends, which lost 5 bases and 6 bases, there was a span of 16 bases. CDR1 and CDR2 (germline): SGHAT, FQNNGV. This CDR3 reads CASSPGGRDDEKLFF. The CDR3 nucleotides are TGTGCCAGCAGCCCGGGAGGGCGTGACGATGAAAAACTGTTTTTT.

CDR3 residues: CASSSNDRADYGYTF. The CDR3 region has the DNA TGTGCCAGCAGCTCAAACGACAGGGCGGACTATGGCTACACCTTC. The rearrangement links TRBV7-9 to TRBJ1-2; 7 bases fit TRBD1. J was trimmed by 3 bases and V by 4 bases; bases with no gene match: 8. Germline V gives CDR1 SEHNR, CDR2 FQNEAQ (reference sequence). This CDR3 comprises 15 residues.

This chain links TRBV7-8 with TRBJ2-3; 13 bases align to TRBD2. This CDR3 is built from 16 residues. Germline assignment: CDR1 SGHVS and CDR2 FQNEAQ. The ends lost 5 bases at V and 3 bases at J; junction bases unmatched: 5. This chain's CDR3 is CASSPWTSGRTDTQYF. Here the CDR3 DNA reads TGTGCCAGCAGCCCGTGGACTAGCGGGAGAACAGATACGCAGTATTTT.

This chain uses TRBV30 with TRBJ1-2, with D maybe TRBD1 (5 bases). Trimming removed 2 bases from V and 6 bases from J, with 28 bases in between. CDR1 and CDR2 from the germline V gene are GTSNPN and SVGIG (reference sequence). The CDR3 is 18 residues long. The CDR3 nucleotides read TGTGCCTGGAGTACCTACCCGTGGGTTGGCAGGGATTTGGATGGCTACACCTTC. Its protein product is CAWSTYPWVGRDLDGYTF.

V gene TRBV28 combines with J gene TRBJ1-2; 9 positions match TRBD1. Trimming took 7 bases from V and 8 from J; bases not matched to a gene: 8. The CDR3 runs to 13 residues. Germline V gene lookup returns CDR1 MDHEN and CDR2 SYDVKM. CDR3 DNA: TGTGCCAGCAAGCTACAGGGGGCGAGGGGCTACACCTTC. This translates into CASKLQGARGYTF.

The CDR3, as DNA: TGTGCCAGCAGCGGGACACAGGGGGCGGTTTTGGAGACCCAGTACTTC. Amino acid sequence: CASSGTQGAVLETQYF. This chain links TRBV9 with TRBJ2-5; 9 bases agree with TRBD1. Germline CDR1 SGDLS, CDR2 YYNGEE. This CDR3 region has 16 residues. After removal of 3 bases from V and 5 bases from J, the junction contained 11 bases not matched to a gene.

For this clone: The sample has other DNA sequences that encode this CDR3 too. V usage is TRBV7-2 and J usage is TRBJ1-1; D is unclear. Germline V gene sequence: CDR1 SGHTA, CDR2 FQGNSA. Trimming removed 1 base at V and 10 bases at J, with 7 bases between. This CDR3 contains 11 residues. DNA of the CDR3: TGTGCCAGCAGCTTAGATACGCGAGCTTTCTTT. It codes for CASSLDTRAFF.

The rearrangement links TRBV27 to TRBJ2-7; 7 bases align to TRBD2. CDR1 is MNHEY and CDR2 is SMNVEV in the germline V gene (reference sequence). The CDR3 has 15 residues. The V segment lost 4 bases and the J segment 5 bases; nucleotides outside the gene matches: 11. CDR3 protein: CASSWSSGTTHEQYF. CDR3 sequence (DNA): TGTGCCAGCAGTTGGTCTAGCGGTACTACCCACGAGCAGTACTTC.

The chain employs TRBV25-1 and TRBJ2-3; 10 bases agree with TRBD1. Germline V lookup: CDR1 MGHDK, CDR2 SYGVNS. Losses at the gene ends were 5 bases for V and 5 bases for J; bases not matched to a gene: 7. This CDR3 spans 15 amino acids. CDR3 nucleotide sequence: TGTGCCAGCAGTCCGGGACAGGGGCGGGTAGATACGCAGTATTTT. As protein: CASSPGQGRVDTQYF.

The V gene is TRBV28, the J gene TRBJ2-7, with no clear D. Germline V gene sequence: CDR1 MDHEN, CDR2 SYDVKM. This CDR3 is built from 13 residues. Between the trimmed V and J ends, which lost 6 bases and 0 bases, there was a span of 9 bases. The DNA for the CDR3 is TGTGCCAGCAGACTGCGGTCCTCCTACGAGCAGTACTTC. Translated: CASRLRSSYEQYF.

This clone was seen only a few times. The V and J genes are TRBV7-2 and TRBJ2-1, with TRBD2 matching 8 bases. With V trimmed by 4 bases and J by 7 bases, 6 bases remained unmatched. The CDR3 sequence is 14 residues long. Germline CDR1 SGHTA, CDR2 FQGNSA. CDR3 DNA sequence: TGTGCCAGCAGCTCCACGGGACTAGATAATGAGCAGTTCTTC. Translated, it gives CASSSTGLDNEQFF.

The chain joins TRBV28 to TRBJ2-7; TRBD1 agrees at 9 bases. The CDR3 has 15 residues. Per the germline V gene, CDR1 is MDHEN and CDR2 is SYDVKM. With 2 bases clipped from V and 4 bases from J, the junction kept 6 bases outside the gene matches. CDR3 nucleotides: TGTGCCAGCAGTTTAGCTAGACAGGGGGATTACGAGCAGTACTTC. This sequence encodes CASSLARQGDYEQYF.